The T cell receptor beta chain under discussion was sequenced for a study of somatic mutations in cytotoxic T cells in rheumatoid arthritis. About this clone itself: Its antigen is not known.

In germline, CDR1 is SQVTM, CDR2 ANQGSEA. CDR3 size: 14 residues. Germline trimming cut 5 bases from V and 4 bases from J; bases unmatched to any gene: 3. With median age roughly 52 years (range about 20-70) and 50% to 65% female, healthy controls came from blood donor buffy coats. Flow cytometry was used to check the purity of CD4+ and CD8+ cells, which had been isolated by positive magnetic bead selection. Study-wide points: The study found no significant difference in CD8+ T-cell clonality between rheumatoid arthritis patients and age-matched healthy controls. Over 20% of CD8+ cells belonged to the largest CD8+ clone in about an eighth of the 65 patients.

Clones were sequenced by immunoSEQ multiplex PCR, and TCRdb holds only the in-frame ones, with some missing. Among approximately 18,000 clones listed, 74% were seen once. Source material: CD8+ T cells sorted from blood. V usage is TRBV29-1 and J usage is TRBJ2-5; 14 nucleotides match TRBD2. This receptor was obtained from a man in his sixties in good health. The CDR3 reads CSVRTSGRPETQYF. CDR3 nucleotides: TGCAGCGTTCGGACTAGCGGGAGGCCAGAGACCCAGTACTTC.